This TCR beta chain was profiled in a study of T cell responses to AZD1222 COVID-19 vaccine (dated by TCRdb to the early 2020s). Regarding the research as a whole: A total of 233 trial participants underwent TCR sequencing, of whom some 210 received two doses of AZD1222 and about 26 received two doses of the MenACWY control vaccine. Trial participants were enrolled by age into subgroups of 18-55, 56-69 and 70-plus years, and around 150, 29 and 61 TCR-sequenced participants, respectively, were included in these subgroups. Study-level results and caveats: The vaccine-associated CD4 TCRs covered the entire spike protein, and the dominant responses fell in regions 160-218 and 743-854. Epitopes outside the regions mutated in the B.1.351 and B.1.1.7 variants were reportedly recognized by nearly half of the unique spike-specific TCRs. A significant rise in spike-specific TCR breadth and depth was observed after two AZD1222 doses relative to day 0 and relative to MenACWY recipients. Because no samples from the day 14 peak response were available, repertoires could be characterized only after the peak T cell response. Participants were mostly white British, with more females than males. The authors suggested clonal diversity may have been underestimated. In the small 56-69-year group, the increase in depth fell short of significance, most likely because of low power. Conclusions about previously exposed vaccinees were limited because only 6 or 7 AZD1222 recipients were SARS-CoV-2 seropositive at baseline.

In regard to this clone: What antigen it recognizes has not been identified. It has no much larger one-base neighbor in the sample; base qualities were not kept.

The germline ends are 14 bases apart after V is trimmed by 2 bases and J by 5 bases. There are 15 amino acids in the CDR3, from cysteine to phenylalanine inclusive. Just the 45-base CDR3 DNA is kept, in frame starting at base 1. CDR1 MDHEN and CDR2 SYDVKM are derived from the germline V gene. In the paper's terms, the time point label means: about 28 days (+/-7) after the second vaccine dose. Explained via the paper, the treatment or condition label denotes: meningococcal conjugate vaccine given as trial control. Samples from vaccinated people were obtained from the UK trials COV001 and COV002, which included a single-blind randomized controlled phase 2/3 trial of AZD1222 (ChAdOx1 nCoV-19) in healthy adults. Trial participant PBMC samples were collected at day 0 and day 28 after the second dose for TCRbeta chain sequencing. The CDR3 regions of human TCRbeta chains were subjected to immunosequencing. Per the original workflow: Repertoire TCRs were checked for matches against a reference library of SARS-CoV-2-specific TCRs that had been generated using the MIRA antigen-specificity platform. Breadth was defined as the fraction of unique TCRs that were SARS-CoV-2-associated, and depth was defined as the fraction of total T cells that were SARS-CoV-2-associated. Using the MIRA data, every spike-specific TCR was mapped to the spike region that the TCR reacted to and assigned to either a CD4 or a CD8 class. Log10-transformed breadth and depth values were compared by one-way ANOVA with Sidak's multiple comparisons tests. TCRdb obtained this table from immuneACCESS and retained in-frame rearrangements with V and J assigned. These tables miss some clones; where compared with another copy, unresolved V genes account for less than half of the shortfall, and the remainder is unexplained. The DNA was the basis for D and trimming; V, J and clone size are from that table. This sample gives under 200,000 clones in total; more than 90% of them show up just once. Of the sample, approximately 4% falls within the top ten clones.

The receptor's source is an adult who received the MenACWY meningococcal vaccine as a control. The chain is assembled from TRBV28 and TRBJ2-3; the D gene remains uncertain. The source was peripheral blood, collected 28 days after the second dose of the MenACWY control vaccine. The CDR3 region: CASSLISTLGDTQYF. The DNA reads as follows: TGTGCCAGCAGTTTAATCTCTACCCTCGGAGATACGCAGTATTTT.